The clone carrying this TCR beta chain showed up just a few times. Its antigen is as yet unknown. The data were obtained in a study of post-analysis software for immune sequencing data. Turning to the study itself: Relapsing-remitting, secondary progressive and progressive-relapsing multiple sclerosis courses were included. General observations from the study: Versus controls, multiple sclerosis patients showed significantly lower diversity (normalized Chao1). Four or five TRBV segments (TRBV5-6, TRBV5-1 and TRBV20-1 among them) occurred more frequently in patients than in controls.

The CDR3 is 16 amino acids. Germline V gene sequence: CDR1 MNHEY, CDR2 SVGAGI. V was cut by 6 bases and J by 1 base, with 16 bases left in between. Every TCR beta cDNA library bore unique molecular identifiers. TCRdb re-called the PCR reads with MiXCR, one entry per CDR3 protein. The sample carries under 900,000 distinct CDR3 sequences, approximately 53% recorded once. The chain is built from TRBV6-5 and TRBJ2-1, with D possibly TRBD1 on 5 matching bases. The TCR was taken from a girl aged 5 to 17 with multiple sclerosis. Sample: blood. The CDR3 region has the DNA TGTGCCAGCAGCTTGTCGACAGTAAGGTCCTACAATGAGCAGTTCTTC. This encodes CASSLSTVRSYNEQFF.